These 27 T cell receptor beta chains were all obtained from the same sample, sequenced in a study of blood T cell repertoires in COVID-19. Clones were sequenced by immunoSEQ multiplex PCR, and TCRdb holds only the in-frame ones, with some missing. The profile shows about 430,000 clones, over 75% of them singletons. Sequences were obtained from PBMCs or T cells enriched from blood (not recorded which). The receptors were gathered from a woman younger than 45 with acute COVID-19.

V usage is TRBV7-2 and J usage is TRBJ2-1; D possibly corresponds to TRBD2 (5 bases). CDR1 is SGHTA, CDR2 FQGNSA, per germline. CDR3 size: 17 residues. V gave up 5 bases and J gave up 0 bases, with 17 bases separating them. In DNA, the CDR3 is TGTGCCAGCAGCACTAGTCCCCAGCGAGTCTCCTACAATGAGCAGTTCTTC. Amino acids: CASSTSPQRVSYNEQFF.

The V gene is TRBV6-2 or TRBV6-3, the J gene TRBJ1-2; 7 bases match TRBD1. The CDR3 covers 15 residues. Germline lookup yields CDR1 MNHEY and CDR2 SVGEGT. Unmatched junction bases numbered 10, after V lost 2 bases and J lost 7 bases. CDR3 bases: TGTGCCAGCAGTTACACCGGACAGGCCCGGGCTGGCTACACCTTC. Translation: CASSYTGQARAGYTF.

The CDR3 here is CASSPNRGNQPQHF. In DNA form, the CDR3 reads TGTGCCAGCAGTCCAAACAGGGGAAATCAGCCCCAGCATTTT. This chain connects TRBV7-2 to TRBJ1-5; 7 nucleotides align to TRBD1. CDR1 SGHTA and CDR2 FQGNSA come from the germline V gene. V lost 6 bases, J lost 4 bases, and 6 bases stayed unmatched. The CDR3 is 14 amino acids.

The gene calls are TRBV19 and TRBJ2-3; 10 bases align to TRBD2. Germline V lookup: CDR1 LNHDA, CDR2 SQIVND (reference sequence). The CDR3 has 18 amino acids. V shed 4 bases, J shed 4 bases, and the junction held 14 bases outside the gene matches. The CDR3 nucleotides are TGTGCCAGTAGTAGCCCGATAGCGGGGGGTGGACAGGCAGATACGCAGTATTTT. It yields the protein CASSSPIAGGGQADTQYF.

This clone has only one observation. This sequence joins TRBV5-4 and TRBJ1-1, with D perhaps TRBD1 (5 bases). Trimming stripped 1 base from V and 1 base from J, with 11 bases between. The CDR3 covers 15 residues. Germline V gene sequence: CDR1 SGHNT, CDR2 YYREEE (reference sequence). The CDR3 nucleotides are TGTGCCAGCAGCTTGATGGGCAGGGAGAACACTGAAGCTTTCTTT. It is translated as CASSLMGRENTEAFF.

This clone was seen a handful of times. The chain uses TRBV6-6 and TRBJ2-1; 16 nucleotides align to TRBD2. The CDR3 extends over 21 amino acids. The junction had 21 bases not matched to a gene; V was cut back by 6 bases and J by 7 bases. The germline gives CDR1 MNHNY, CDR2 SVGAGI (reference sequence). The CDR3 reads CASSRLPGTSGGAGPANEQFF. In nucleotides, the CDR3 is TGTGCCAGCAGCCGATTACCCGGGACTAGCGGGGGGGCCGGCCCTGCGAATGAGCAGTTCTTC.

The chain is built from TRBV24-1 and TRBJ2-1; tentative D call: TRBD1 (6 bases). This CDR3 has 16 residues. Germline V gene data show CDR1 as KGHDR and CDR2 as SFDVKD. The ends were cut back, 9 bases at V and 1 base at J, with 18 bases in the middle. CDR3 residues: CATAAEQGSSYNEQFF. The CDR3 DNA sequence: TGTGCCACCGCTGCTGAACAGGGTTCGTCCTACAATGAGCAGTTCTTC.

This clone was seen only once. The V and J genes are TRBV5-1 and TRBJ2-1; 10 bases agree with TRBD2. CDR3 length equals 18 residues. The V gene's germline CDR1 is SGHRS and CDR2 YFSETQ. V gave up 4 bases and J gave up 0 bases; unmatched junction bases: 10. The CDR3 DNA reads TGCGCCAGCAGCCGCGGACTAGCGGCGCGTAGCTCCTACAATGAGCAGTTCTTC. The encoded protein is CASSRGLAARSSYNEQFF.

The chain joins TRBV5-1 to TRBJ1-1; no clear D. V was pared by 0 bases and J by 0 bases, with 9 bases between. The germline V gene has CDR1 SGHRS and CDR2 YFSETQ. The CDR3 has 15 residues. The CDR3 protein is CASSLGQVMNTEAFF. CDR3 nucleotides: TGCGCCAGCAGCTTGGGCCAGGTCATGAACACTGAAGCTTTCTTT.

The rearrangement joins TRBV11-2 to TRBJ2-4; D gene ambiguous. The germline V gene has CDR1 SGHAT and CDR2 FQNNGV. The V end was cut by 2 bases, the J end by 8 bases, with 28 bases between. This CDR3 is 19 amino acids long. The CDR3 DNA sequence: TGTGCCAGCAGCTTATACCCCCCTGAGCGTTCCCTCGATCTCCACATTCAGTACTTC. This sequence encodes CASSLYPPERSLDLHIQYF.

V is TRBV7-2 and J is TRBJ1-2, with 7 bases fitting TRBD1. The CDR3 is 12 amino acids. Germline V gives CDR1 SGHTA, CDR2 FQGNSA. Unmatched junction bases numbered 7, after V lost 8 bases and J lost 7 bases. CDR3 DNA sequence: TGTGCCAGCGGAGGACAGGCTGGTGGCTACACCTTC. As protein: CASGGQAGGYTF.

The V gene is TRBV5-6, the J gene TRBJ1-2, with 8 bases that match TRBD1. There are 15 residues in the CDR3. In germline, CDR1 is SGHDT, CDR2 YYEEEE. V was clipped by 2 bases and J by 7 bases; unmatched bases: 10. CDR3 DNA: TGTGCCAGCAGCTTCCGCTCAGGGGGCTTTACTGGCTACACCTTC. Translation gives CASSFRSGGFTGYTF.

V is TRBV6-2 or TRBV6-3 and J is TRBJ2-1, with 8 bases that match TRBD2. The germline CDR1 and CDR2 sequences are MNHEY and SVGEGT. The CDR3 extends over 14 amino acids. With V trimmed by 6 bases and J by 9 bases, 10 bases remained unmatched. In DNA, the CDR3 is TGTGCCAGCAGCCCGGTGGGCCGGGGGGGTGAGCAGTTCTTC. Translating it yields CASSPVGRGGEQFF.

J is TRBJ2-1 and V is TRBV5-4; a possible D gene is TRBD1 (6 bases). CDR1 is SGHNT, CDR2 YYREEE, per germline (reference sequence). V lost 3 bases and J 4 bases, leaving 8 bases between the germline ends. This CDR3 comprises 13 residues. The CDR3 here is CASSSDRYNEQFF. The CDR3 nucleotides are TGTGCCAGCAGCTCGGACAGATACAATGAGCAGTTCTTC.

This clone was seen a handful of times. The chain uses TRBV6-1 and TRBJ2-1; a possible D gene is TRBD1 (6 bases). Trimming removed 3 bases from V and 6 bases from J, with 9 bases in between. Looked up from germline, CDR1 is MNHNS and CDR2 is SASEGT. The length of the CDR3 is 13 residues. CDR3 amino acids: CASSDRDINEQFF. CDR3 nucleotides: TGTGCCAGCAGTGACCGGGACATCAATGAGCAGTTCTTC.

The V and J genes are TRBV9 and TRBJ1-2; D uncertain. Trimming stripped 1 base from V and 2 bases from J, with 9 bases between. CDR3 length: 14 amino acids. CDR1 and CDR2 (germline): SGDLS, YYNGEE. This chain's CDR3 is CASSVSGTNYGYTF. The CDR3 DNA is TGTGCCAGCAGCGTATCAGGTACCAACTATGGCTACACCTTC.

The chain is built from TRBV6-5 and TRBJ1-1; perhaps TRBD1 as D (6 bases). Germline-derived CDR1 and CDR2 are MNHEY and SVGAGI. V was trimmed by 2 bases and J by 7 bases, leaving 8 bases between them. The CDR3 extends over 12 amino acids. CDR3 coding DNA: TGTGCCAGCAGTTACCAAGGGGGTGAAGCTTTCTTT. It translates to CASSYQGGEAFF.

CDR3 region: CASSYPGTGVCEDGYTF. Written as DNA, the CDR3 is TGTGCCAGCAGTTACCCCGGGACAGGGGTGTGCGAGGATGGCTACACCTTC. The genes are TRBV6-7 and TRBJ1-2; the match to TRBD1 covers 10 bases. TRBV6-7 is placed among ORFs of uncertain function. Germline trimming cut 2 bases from V and 6 bases from J; bases unmatched to any gene: 12. This CDR3 comprises 17 residues.

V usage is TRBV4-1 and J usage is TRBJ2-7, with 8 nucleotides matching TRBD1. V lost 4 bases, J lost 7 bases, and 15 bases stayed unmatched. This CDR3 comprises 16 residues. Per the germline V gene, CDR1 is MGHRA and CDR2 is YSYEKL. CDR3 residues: CASSPGARDRHLEQYF. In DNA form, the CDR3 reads TGCGCCAGCAGCCCAGGAGCCCGGGACAGGCATTTGGAGCAGTACTTC.

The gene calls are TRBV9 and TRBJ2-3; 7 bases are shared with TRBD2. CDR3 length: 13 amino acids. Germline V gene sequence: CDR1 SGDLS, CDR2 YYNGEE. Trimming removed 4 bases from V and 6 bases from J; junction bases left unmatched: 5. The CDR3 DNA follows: TGTGCCAGCAGCTCCAATAGCGGGGATACGCAGTATTTT. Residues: CASSSNSGDTQYF.

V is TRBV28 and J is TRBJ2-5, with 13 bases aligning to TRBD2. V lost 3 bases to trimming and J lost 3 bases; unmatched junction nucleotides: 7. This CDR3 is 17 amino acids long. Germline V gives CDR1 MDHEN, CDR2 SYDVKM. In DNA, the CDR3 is TGTGCCAGCAGTTTTGGGACTAGCGGGGAAGTAGAAGAGACCCAGTACTTC. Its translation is CASSFGTSGEVEETQYF.

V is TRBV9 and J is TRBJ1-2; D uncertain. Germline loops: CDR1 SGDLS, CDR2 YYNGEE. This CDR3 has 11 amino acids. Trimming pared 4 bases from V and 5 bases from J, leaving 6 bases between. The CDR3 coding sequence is TGTGCCAGCAGCTCCACTTATGGCTACACCTTC. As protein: CASSSTYGYTF. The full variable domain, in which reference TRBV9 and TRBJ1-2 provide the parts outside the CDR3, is DSGVTQTPKHLITATGQRVTLRCSPRSGDLSVYWYQQSLDQGLQFLIQYYNGEERAKGNILERFSAQQFPDLHSELNLSSLELGDSALYFCASSSTYGYTFGSGTRLTVV.

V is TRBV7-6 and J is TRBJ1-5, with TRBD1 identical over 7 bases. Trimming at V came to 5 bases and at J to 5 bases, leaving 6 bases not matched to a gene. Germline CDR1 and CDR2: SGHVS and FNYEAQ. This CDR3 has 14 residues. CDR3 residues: CASSAQQGYQPQHF. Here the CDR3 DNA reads TGTGCCAGCAGCGCCCAACAGGGGTATCAGCCCCAGCATTTT. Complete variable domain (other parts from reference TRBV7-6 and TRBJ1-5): GAGVSQSPRYKVTKRGQDVALRCDPISGHVSLYWYRQALGQGPEFLTYFNYEAQQDKSGLPNDRFSAERPEGSISTLTIQRTEQRDSAMYRCASSAQQGYQPQHFGDGTRLSIL.

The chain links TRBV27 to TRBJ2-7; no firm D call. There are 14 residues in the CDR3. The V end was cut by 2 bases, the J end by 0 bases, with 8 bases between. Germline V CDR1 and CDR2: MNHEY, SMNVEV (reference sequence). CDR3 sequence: CASSLSFGSYEQYF. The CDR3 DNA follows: TGTGCCAGCAGTTTAAGCTTCGGCTCCTACGAGCAGTACTTC.

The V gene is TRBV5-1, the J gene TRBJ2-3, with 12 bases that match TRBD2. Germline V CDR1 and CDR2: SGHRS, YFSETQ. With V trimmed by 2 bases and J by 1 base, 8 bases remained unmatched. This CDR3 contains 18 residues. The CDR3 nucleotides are TGCGCCAGCAGCTTCCCTAGCGGGGGGGTACGCGGCACAGATACGCAGTATTTT. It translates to CASSFPSGGVRGTDTQYF. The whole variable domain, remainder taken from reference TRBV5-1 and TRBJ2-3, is KAGVTQTPRYLIKTRGQQVTLSCSPISGHRSVSWYQQTPGQGLQFLFEYFSETQRNKGNFPGRFSGRQFSNSRSEMNVSTLELGDSALYLCASSFPSGGVRGTDTQYFGPGTRLTVL.

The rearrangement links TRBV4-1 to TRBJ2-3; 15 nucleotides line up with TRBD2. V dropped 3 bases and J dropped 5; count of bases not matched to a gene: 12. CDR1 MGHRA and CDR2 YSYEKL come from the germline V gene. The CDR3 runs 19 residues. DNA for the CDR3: TGCGCCAGCAGCCACCCGGAACGGACTAGCGGGGGGGCGGTAGATACGCAGTATTTT. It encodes CASSHPERTSGGAVDTQYF.

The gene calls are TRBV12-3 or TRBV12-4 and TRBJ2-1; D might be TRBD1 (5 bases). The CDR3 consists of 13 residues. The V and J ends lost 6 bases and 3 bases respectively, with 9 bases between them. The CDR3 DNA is TGTGCCAGCAGCCCGGACATCTACAATGAGCAGTTCTTC. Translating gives CASSPDIYNEQFF.